This paragraph covers one T cell receptor beta chain sequence. The antigen is not known. A much larger clone lies one base from this, so it may be a read error. Per the germline V gene, CDR1 is LGHDT and CDR2 is YNNKEL (reference sequence). This CDR3 spans 14 amino acids. This sample stems from a study of neurological immune-mediated disorders. Findings and caveats of the study: According to phylogenetic grouping, one related-CDR3 cluster, a possible signature, contained the repertoires of 18 of 34 multiple sclerosis patients. The greatest TCR clonal expansion appeared in HTLV-1-associated myelopathy and the smallest, falling below healthy controls, in multiple sclerosis.

The cDNA was synthesized by 5'RACE incorporating 10-nucleotide random UMIs. TCRdb itself ran the 5' RACE reads through MiXCR, one entry per CDR3 protein. This table holds 45,000 to 65,000 distinct CDR3 sequences, roughly 4.6% found once. Input material: PBMCs. The clonotype was recovered from a man aged 50-60 years with multiple sclerosis. The chain employs TRBV3-1 and TRBJ2-7, with D uncertain. CDR3 sequence reads: CASSQDLRSYDQYF. The DNA for the CDR3 is TGTGCCAGCAGCCAAGATTTACGCTCCTACGATCAGTACTTC.